This T cell receptor (beta chain) derives from a study of molecular identifiers for immune sequencing clone quantification. The CDR3 has 15 amino acids. Germline V gene lookup returns CDR1 KGHDR and CDR2 SFDVKD. Trimming at V came to 6 bases and at J to 4 bases, leaving 8 bases not matched to a gene. MiXCR, run by TCRdb on the PCR reads, gives a single entry per CDR3 protein. There are some 96,000 distinct CDR3 sequences in the sample; 20% to 25% occur only once, and 0.94% lies in the top ten. Sequences were obtained from naive CD8+ T cells from blood, with Jurkat cell RNA spiked in. The subset here: FACS-sorted CD8+CD4-CCR7+CD45RA+ naive T cells. This sequence joins TRBV24-1 and TRBJ2-1; 7 bases align to TRBD1. The sequence derives from a human donor in good health. Some libraries in this study had Jurkat cell RNA spiked in. As DNA, the CDR3 is TGTGCCACCAGTCACAGGGGATTGCTATACAATGAGCAGTTCTTC. It yields the protein CATSHRGLLYNEQFF.